The next 19 T cell receptor beta chains were all read from a single sample in a study of T cell clones after liver transplantation (dated by TCRdb to about 2019). The method was the immunoSEQ multiplex PCR assay. TCRdb re-hosts the immuneACCESS table, in-frame sequences only. Its copies lack some clones; in the studies checked, an unresolved V gene accounts for under half of them, and the cause for the rest is not known. This sample lists about 51,000 clones; about 90% were detected once. The top ten clonotypes cover 13% to 15% of the sample. The sequences come from CD8+ T cells from blood, collected 12 months after liver transplant. These receptors originate from a human patient who received a liver transplant. Following a transplant, some T cells may be graft donor cells, not patient cells.

The chain has TRBV28 and TRBJ2-3; D remains unclear. This CDR3 has 12 amino acids. Germline V gene data show CDR1 as MDHEN and CDR2 as SYDVKM. With 6 bases removed from V and 7 bases from J, the gap between germline ends came to 11 bases. The CDR3 is CASRPGGNTQYF. DNA for the CDR3: TGTGCCAGCAGGCCCGGTGGAAATACGCAGTATTTT.

The chain uses TRBV13 and TRBJ2-3, with 7 bases lining up with TRBD2. V was clipped by 5 bases and J by 5 bases; unmatched bases: 13. In germline, CDR1 is PRHDT, CDR2 FYEKMQ (reference sequence). The CDR3 has 16 amino acids. The DNA of the CDR3 is TGTGCCAGCAGCCTGAGAGGTAGCGGGTCCCTAGATACGCAGTATTTT. Translating gives CASSLRGSGSLDTQYF. Together with reference TRBV13 and TRBJ2-3, the CDR3 gives the full variable domain: AAGVIQSPRHLIKEKRETATLKCYPIPRHDTVYWYQQGPGQDPQFLISFYEKMQSDKGSIPDRFSAQQFSDYHSELNMSSLELGDSALYFCASSLRGSGSLDTQYFGPGTRLTVL.

This chain joins TRBV28 and TRBJ2-7; possibly TRBD1 for D (6 bases). This CDR3 spans 14 amino acids. Trimming removed 2 bases at V and 2 bases at J, with 10 bases between. CDR1 MDHEN and CDR2 SYDVKM come from the germline V gene. In nucleotides, the CDR3 is TGTGCCAGCAGTTTAGTGGGGGCGGCCTACGAGCAGTACTTC. Its translation: CASSLVGAAYEQYF.

The genes are TRBV28 and TRBJ2-1, with 8 bases identical to TRBD1. CDR3 size: 17 residues. Germline V gives CDR1 MDHEN, CDR2 SYDVKM. V dropped 6 bases and J dropped 3; count of bases not matched to a gene: 13. The CDR3 DNA follows: TGTGCCAGCAGGCCCGGGACAGGCACCTTGGACTACAATGAGCAGTTCTTC. Amino acids: CASRPGTGTLDYNEQFF.

This clone was picked up a small number of times. The chain uses TRBV7-6 and TRBJ2-7; D unclear. The length of the CDR3 is 13 residues. The germline V and J ends were trimmed by 0 bases and 1 base, with 4 bases remaining between them. Germline lookup yields CDR1 SGHVS and CDR2 FNYEAQ. The CDR3 protein is CASSLAGSYEQYF. Here the CDR3 DNA reads TGTGCCAGCAGCTTAGCAGGGTCCTACGAGCAGTACTTC. Based on the CDR3 plus reference TRBV7-6 and TRBJ2-7, the full variable domain is GAGVSQSPRYKVTKRGQDVALRCDPISGHVSLYWYRQALGQGPEFLTYFNYEAQQDKSGLPNDRFSAERPEGSISTLTIQRTEQRDSAMYRCASSLAGSYEQYFGPGTRLTVT.

V is TRBV5-1 and J is TRBJ1-2, with 7 nucleotides matching TRBD1. Germline values: CDR1 SGHRS, CDR2 YFSETQ. Unmatched junction bases numbered 19, after V lost 3 bases and J lost 5 bases. The CDR3 covers 18 residues. The CDR3 nucleotides are TGCGCCAGCAGCTCGGGTGAACCTGGGACAGCGCTAACTTATGGCTACACCTTC. Amino acid sequence: CASSSGEPGTALTYGYTF.

The CDR3 reads CASSTWGAYTDTQYF. DNA of the CDR3: TGCGCCAGCAGCACTTGGGGCGCTTACACAGATACGCAGTATTTT. The chain recombines TRBV5-1 with TRBJ2-3; possible D gene TRBD1, 5 bases. The CDR3 extends over 15 amino acids. The germline V and J ends were trimmed by 4 bases and 2 bases, with 14 bases remaining between them. Germline CDR1 reads SGHRS; CDR2 reads YFSETQ.

About this clone: Other DNA sequences in the sample encode the same CDR3. The rearrangement joins TRBV27 to TRBJ2-7; no firm D call. V shed 5 bases and J shed 2 bases, with 10 bases lying between them. Germline CDR1 MNHEY, CDR2 SMNVEV (reference sequence). The CDR3 length is 13 residues. The chain's CDR3 is CASSLGTAYEQYF. The CDR3 nucleotides are TGTGCCAGCAGTCTCGGCACAGCCTACGAGCAGTACTTC.

The CDR3 nucleotides are TGCGCCAGCAGCTTGGGGGGTAGCGGCTACGAGCAGTACTTC. It encodes CASSLGGSGYEQYF. V is TRBV5-1 and J is TRBJ2-7, with a weak D call TRBD2 (6 bases). The germline V gene encodes CDR1 SGHRS and CDR2 YFSETQ. The V end was cut by 0 bases, the J end by 3 bases, with 10 bases between. The CDR3 consists of 14 residues.

This chain joins TRBV30 and TRBJ2-6; TRBD1 matches 10 bases. The CDR3 is 16 amino acids. The V and J ends lost 5 bases and 1 base, in that order; junction bases with no gene match: 5. Germline CDR1 GTSNPN, CDR2 SVGIG (reference sequence). The CDR3 DNA reads as TGTGCCTGGGCTGACAGGGGGCGATCTGGGGCCAACGTCCTGACTTTC. Its protein is CAWADRGRSGANVLTF.

This chain connects TRBV5-1 to TRBJ2-1; D is possibly TRBD1 (6 bases). The CDR3 length is 18 residues. Deletions cut 1 base from V and 2 bases from J, with 19 bases between. Germline V CDR1 and CDR2: SGHRS, YFSETQ. CDR3 in amino acids: CASSLRGTPLETYNEQFF. The CDR3 DNA reads TGCGCCAGCAGCTTGAGGGGGACCCCGTTAGAAACCTACAATGAGCAGTTCTTC.

V usage is TRBV28 and J usage is TRBJ2-1, with 14 bases matching TRBD2. This CDR3 is built from 16 residues. V was clipped by 2 bases and J by 8 bases; unmatched bases: 5. In germline, CDR1 is MDHEN, CDR2 SYDVKM. The CDR3 spells CASSLVGTSGGYEQFF. For the CDR3, the DNA is TGTGCCAGCAGTTTAGTGGGGACTAGCGGGGGTTATGAGCAGTTCTTC.

The chain recombines TRBV27 with TRBJ2-3; D call uncertain. Trimming stripped 5 bases from V and 0 bases from J, with 6 bases between. Germline CDR1 MNHEY, CDR2 SMNVEV (reference sequence). The CDR3 spans 13 residues. Here the CDR3 reads CASSLTSTDTQYF. Written as DNA, the CDR3 is TGTGCCAGCAGTCTGACTAGCACAGATACGCAGTATTTT.

In this sample, this clone turned up once. The rearrangement uses TRBV5-6 and TRBJ1-1, with D tentatively TRBD1 (5 bases). Germline lookup yields CDR1 SGHDT and CDR2 YYEEEE. This CDR3 has 13 residues. V was trimmed by 4 bases and J by 1 base, leaving 8 bases between them. The CDR3 protein is CASSRQPNTEAFF. As DNA, the CDR3 is TGTGCCAGCAGCCGACAGCCGAACACTGAAGCTTTCTTT.

The V and J genes are TRBV5-1 and TRBJ2-5, with a tentative D call TRBD1 (6 bases). Trimming removed 4 bases from V and 5 bases from J, with 21 bases in between. The CDR3 sequence is 16 residues long. In germline, CDR1 is SGHRS, CDR2 YFSETQ. CDR3 bases: TGCGCCAGCAGCCCGGGTGGGACACCCGACCTCGAGACCCAGTACTTC. As protein: CASSPGGTPDLETQYF.

This rearrangement joins TRBV7-9 to TRBJ1-1, with D possibly being TRBD1 (6 bases). Germline CDR1 SEHNR, CDR2 FQNEAQ (reference sequence). V lost 2 bases to trimming and J lost 3 bases, with 10 bases between them. The CDR3 has 14 residues. CDR3 nucleotide sequence: TGTGCCAGCAGCTTAAGGGGGGTGCACACTGAAGCTTTCTTT. It translates to CASSLRGVHTEAFF.

The chain is built from TRBV9 and TRBJ2-7; 10 bases align to TRBD2. J was trimmed by 3 bases and V by 7 bases; bases with no gene match: 7. This CDR3 spans 14 amino acids. CDR1 and CDR2 (germline): SGDLS, YYNGEE. The CDR3 loop reads CASGGGTSDYEQYF. As DNA, the CDR3 is TGTGCCAGCGGGGGCGGGACTAGCGACTACGAGCAGTACTTC.

The chain employs TRBV5-4 and TRBJ2-1; D uncertain. This CDR3 has 12 amino acids. Trimming left V 2 bases short and J 7 bases short, with 7 bases between. From germline, CDR1 is SGHNT and CDR2 YYREEE (reference sequence). The CDR3 spells CASSLVVNEQFF. The CDR3 nucleotides are TGTGCCAGCAGCTTAGTAGTAAATGAGCAGTTCTTC.

The chain employs TRBV29-1 and TRBJ2-1; D may be TRBD1 (6 bases). V dropped 0 bases and J dropped 0 bases, with 15 bases sitting between them. The CDR3 consists of 17 residues. Germline values: CDR1 SQVTM, CDR2 ANQGSEA. This CDR3 is CSVEEIGGSSSYNEQFF. Here the CDR3 DNA reads TGCAGCGTTGAAGAGATAGGGGGTTCTAGCTCCTACAATGAGCAGTTCTTC.